The present entry profiles one T cell receptor (beta chain) with its context. The antigen remains unidentified. Free of recent acute infections or vaccinations, the donors were healthy HIV-negative adults. CD4+ cell separation produced CD45RA+ naive and CD45RA-negative memory subsets. The sample originates from a study of shared clonotypes between healthy human individuals. Study-wide results and limits: Sequencing depth was a factor that was expected to affect clonotype sharing among donors.

V lost 8 bases and J 11 bases, leaving 13 bases between the germline ends. The CDR3 runs 11 residues. In germline, CDR1 is SNHLY, CDR2 FYNNEI. Sequencing was performed with immunoSEQ multiplex PCR; in TCRdb, only in-frame clones are kept and a portion is missing. The sample consists of roughly 700,000 clones, around 74% of them appearing once. The receptor was derived from a woman aged 25 to 39 in good health. This chain connects TRBV2 to TRBJ2-1; perhaps TRBD2 as D (5 bases). Input material: memory CD4+ T cells sorted from blood. The subset is: CD45RA-negative fraction. CDR3 DNA sequence: TGTGCCAGCCTAGCACGGTCGAAGCAGTTCTTC. It yields the protein CASLARSKQFF.